Listed below are T cell receptor beta chains from one sample, sequenced in a study of shared clonotypes between healthy human individuals. The assay was immunoSEQ multiplex PCR, and TCRdb's table has in-frame clones only and misses some. The sample yields 90,000 to 100,000 clones, roughly half seen once. The sequenced sample consisted of PBMCs. Every receptor here comes from a woman aged 40-49 years in good health. Some clones in this sample may be carry-over from other donors' samples. Both conserved end residues are part of each CDR3. D genes are given only for firm matches. The listing skips clone size in some rows; elsewhere it reads once, few, many or a size class.

v_call: TRBV5-6
clone_size: many
d_call: -
j_call: TRBJ1-5
cdr3_nt: TGTGCCAGCGGTCTGGCATTTAGCAATCAGCCCCAGCATTTT
cdr3_aa: CASGLAFSNQPQHF

v_call: TRBV28
clone_size: -
d_call: TRBD2
j_call: TRBJ2-5
cdr3_nt: TGTGCCAGCAGTCCCACCTTCGGGGTAGCGGGAGTCAGGGAGACCCAGTACTTC
cdr3_aa: CASSPTFGVAGVRETQYF

v_call: TRBV2
clone_size: -
d_call: TRBD1
j_call: TRBJ1-5
cdr3_nt: TGTGCCAGCACCTCAGGGGGGAAAGGCAATCAGCCCCAGCATTTT
cdr3_aa: CASTSGGKGNQPQHF

v_call: TRBV19
clone_size: few
d_call: -
j_call: TRBJ2-3
cdr3_nt: TGTGCCAGTAGTATAGACCGGGACTCGAGCACAGATACGCAGTATTTT
cdr3_aa: CASSIDRDSSTDTQYF

v_call: TRBV28
clone_size: many
d_call: TRBD1
j_call: TRBJ2-1
cdr3_nt: TGTGCCAGCAGTTTCCCGCACCGGGACAGGGGATCCGCTGAGCAGTTCTTC
cdr3_aa: CASSFPHRDRGSAEQFF

v_call: TRBV18
clone_size: -
d_call: -
j_call: TRBJ1-1
cdr3_nt: TGTGCCAGCTCCCCTAATTGGGGCACTGAAGCTTTCTTT
cdr3_aa: CASSPNWGTEAFF

v_call: TRBV15
clone_size: many
d_call: -
j_call: TRBJ2-3
cdr3_nt: TGTGCCACCAGCGGCGTCCTGAATACGCAGTATTTT
cdr3_aa: CATSGVLNTQYF

v_call: TRBV6-1
clone_size: few
d_call: -
j_call: TRBJ1-5
cdr3_nt: TGTGCCAGCAGTGAAAGATTGGGTAATCAGCCCCAGCATTTT
cdr3_aa: CASSERLGNQPQHF

v_call: TRBV13
clone_size: few
d_call: -
j_call: TRBJ1-1
cdr3_nt: TGTGCCAGCAGCTTTCAAGAGAACACTGAAGCTTTCTTT
cdr3_aa: CASSFQENTEAFF

v_call: TRBV28
clone_size: -
d_call: -
j_call: TRBJ2-2
cdr3_nt: TGTGCCAGCAGTTTAGGCGTTGGGGAGCTGTTTTTT
cdr3_aa: CASSLGVGELFF

v_call: TRBV9
clone_size: -
d_call: -
j_call: TRBJ2-1
cdr3_nt: TGTGCCAGCAGCACCCGGACGCTCGACAATGAGCAGTTCTTC
cdr3_aa: CASSTRTLDNEQFF

v_call: TRBV7-6
clone_size: few
d_call: TRBD2
j_call: TRBJ2-5
cdr3_nt: TGTGCCAGCAGCTTACGCCGGACTAGCCAAGAGACCCAGTACTTC
cdr3_aa: CASSLRRTSQETQYF

v_call: TRBV28
clone_size: many
d_call: TRBD1
j_call: TRBJ1-2
cdr3_nt: TGTGCCAGCAGTTCAACCAGACAGGGTTATGGCTACACCTTC
cdr3_aa: CASSSTRQGYGYTF

v_call: TRBV5-8
clone_size: -
d_call: -
j_call: TRBJ2-2
cdr3_nt: TGTGCCAGCAGCCTATGGGGGACGGGCGGGGAGCTGTTTTTT
cdr3_aa: CASSLWGTGGELFF

v_call: TRBV5-6
clone_size: -
d_call: -
j_call: TRBJ2-6
cdr3_nt: TGTGCCAGCAGCTTGGATGGGTCCCTCTACTCTGGGGCCAACGTCCTGACTTTC
cdr3_aa: CASSLDGSLYSGANVLTF

v_call: TRBV10-3
clone_size: -
d_call: TRBD1
j_call: TRBJ1-3
cdr3_nt: TGTGCCTTGAGGGGGCCCGACTCTGGAAACACCATATATTTT
cdr3_aa: CALRGPDSGNTIYF

v_call: TRBV7-3
clone_size: -
d_call: -
j_call: TRBJ1-2
cdr3_nt: TGTGCCAGCAGCTTAAGCCCGGCGGTCTATGGCTACACCTTC
cdr3_aa: CASSLSPAVYGYTF

v_call: TRBV15
clone_size: few
d_call: -
j_call: TRBJ2-2
cdr3_nt: TGTGCCACCAGTAACGAAAAGGCCGGGGAGCTGTTTTTT
cdr3_aa: CATSNEKAGELFF

v_call: TRBV30
clone_size: -
d_call: -
j_call: TRBJ2-7
cdr3_nt: TGTGCCTGGAGTAGGTCCCTGAGGGCTTACGAGCAGTACTTC
cdr3_aa: CAWSRSLRAYEQYF

v_call: TRBV5-4
clone_size: few
d_call: -
j_call: TRBJ2-3
cdr3_nt: TGTGCCAGCAGCTCCCCCGGGACTGATGTGGCAGATACGCAGTATTTT
cdr3_aa: CASSSPGTDVADTQYF

v_call: TRBV7-6
clone_size: -
d_call: TRBD1
j_call: TRBJ2-7
cdr3_nt: TGTGCCAGCAGCTCCCGGACAGGAGGCTACGAGCAGTACTTC
cdr3_aa: CASSSRTGGYEQYF

v_call: TRBV30
clone_size: many
d_call: -
j_call: TRBJ1-4
cdr3_nt: TGTGCCCGACAGGAGAATAATGAAAAACTGTTTTTT
cdr3_aa: CARQENNEKLFF

v_call: TRBV7-2
clone_size: -
d_call: -
j_call: TRBJ2-2
cdr3_nt: TGTGCCAGCAGCGCCCAAACCGGGACAACCACCGGGGAGCTGTTTTTT
cdr3_aa: CASSAQTGTTTGELFF

v_call: TRBV7-2
clone_size: -
d_call: -
j_call: TRBJ2-2
cdr3_nt: TGTGCCAGCAGCCAAAACGTCGGGGAGCTGTTTTTT
cdr3_aa: CASSQNVGELFF

v_call: TRBV7-9
clone_size: many
d_call: TRBD1
j_call: TRBJ2-7
cdr3_nt: TGTGCCAGCAGCTGGGACAGGGGCTCCGGCGAGCAGTACTTC
cdr3_aa: CASSWDRGSGEQYF

v_call: TRBV11-2
clone_size: few
d_call: -
j_call: TRBJ2-5
cdr3_nt: TGTGCCAGCAGCGCGGGGCCTCGGGAGACCCAGTACTTC
cdr3_aa: CASSAGPRETQYF

v_call: TRBV28
clone_size: few
d_call: -
j_call: TRBJ2-3
cdr3_nt: TGTGCCAGCAGTTTGGGACCTAAATTCACAGATACGCAGTATTTT
cdr3_aa: CASSLGPKFTDTQYF

v_call: TRBV5-4
clone_size: -
d_call: -
j_call: TRBJ2-3
cdr3_nt: TGTGCCAGCAGCTTGATAGGACTGCAAGATACGCAGTATTTT
cdr3_aa: CASSLIGLQDTQYF

v_call: TRBV7-9
clone_size: few
d_call: TRBD2
j_call: TRBJ2-7
cdr3_nt: TGTGCCAGCAGCTTACCCTTCGGGACTAACTCCTACGAGCAGTACTTC
cdr3_aa: CASSLPFGTNSYEQYF

v_call: TRBV9
clone_size: -
d_call: TRBD2
j_call: TRBJ2-4
cdr3_nt: TGTGCCAGCAGCCTAAGGGAGGGGAGGGATGACATTCAGTACTTC
cdr3_aa: CASSLREGRDDIQYF

v_call: TRBV6-5
clone_size: -
d_call: -
j_call: TRBJ2-7
cdr3_nt: TGTGCCAGCAGTTACCTGATAGTCGGGCAGCCCTACGAGCAGTACTTC
cdr3_aa: CASSYLIVGQPYEQYF

v_call: TRBV6-5
clone_size: -
d_call: TRBD2
j_call: TRBJ2-1
cdr3_nt: TGTGCCAGCAGCCCGCGGTCGGGAGGGTGGGGCGAGCAGTTCTTC
cdr3_aa: CASSPRSGGWGEQFF

v_call: TRBV7-3
clone_size: many
d_call: -
j_call: TRBJ2-6
cdr3_nt: TGTGCCAGCAGCCTGGTCGGCTCTGGGGCCAACGTCCTGACTTTC
cdr3_aa: CASSLVGSGANVLTF

v_call: TRBV4-1
clone_size: -
d_call: -
j_call: TRBJ2-1
cdr3_nt: TGCGCCAGCAGCCAAGATGTGCGGGTGAGGCCTTACAATGAGCAGTTCTTC
cdr3_aa: CASSQDVRVRPYNEQFF